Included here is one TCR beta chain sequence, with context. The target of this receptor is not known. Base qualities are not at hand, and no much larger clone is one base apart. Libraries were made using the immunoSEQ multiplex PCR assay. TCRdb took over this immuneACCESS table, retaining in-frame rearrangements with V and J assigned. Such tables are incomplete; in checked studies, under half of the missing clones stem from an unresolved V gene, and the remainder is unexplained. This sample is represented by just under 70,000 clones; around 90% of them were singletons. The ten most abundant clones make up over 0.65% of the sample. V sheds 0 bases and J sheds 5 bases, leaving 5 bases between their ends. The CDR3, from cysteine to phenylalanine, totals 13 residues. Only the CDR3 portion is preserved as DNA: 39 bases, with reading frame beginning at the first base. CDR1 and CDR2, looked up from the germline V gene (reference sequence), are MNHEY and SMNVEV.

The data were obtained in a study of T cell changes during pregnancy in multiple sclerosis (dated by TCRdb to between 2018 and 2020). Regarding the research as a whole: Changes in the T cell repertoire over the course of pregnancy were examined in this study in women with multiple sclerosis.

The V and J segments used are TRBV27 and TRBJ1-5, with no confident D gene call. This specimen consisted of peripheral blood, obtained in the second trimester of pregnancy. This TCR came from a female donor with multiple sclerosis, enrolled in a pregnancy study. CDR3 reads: CASSLSRYQPQHF. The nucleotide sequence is TGTGCCAGCAGTTTATCCCGGTATCAGCCCCAGCATTTT.